Listed here are 32 T cell receptor beta chains from one sample, sequenced in a study of response to subunit inactivated influenza vaccine. From the RT-PCR reads, TCRdb called clonotypes with MiXCR, one entry per CDR3 protein. The table lists 630,000 or so distinct CDR3 sequences, around 14% of them singletons. This sample comprised PBMCs from blood, obtained 11 to 12 days after vaccination. The receptors stem from a man aged 45 to 65 who received an inactivated influenza vaccine.

In its sample, this clonotype was seen a few times. This rearrangement joins TRBV27 to TRBJ2-7; TRBD1 or TRBD2 may be the D gene (5 bases each). CDR1 and CDR2 (germline): MNHEY, SMNVEV (reference sequence). Between the trimmed V and J ends, which lost 6 bases and 9 bases, there was a span of 15 bases. The CDR3 runs to 12 residues. CDR3 sequence: CASRKTGTPQYF. For the CDR3, the DNA is TGTGCCAGCAGAAAGACCGGGACGCCGCAGTACTTC.

V usage is TRBV12-3 or TRBV12-4 and J usage is TRBJ2-7, with unresolved D. V was clipped by 6 bases and J by 6 bases, with 12 bases between them. The CDR3 loop spans 12 amino acids. Written as DNA, the CDR3 is TGTGCCAGCAGCTCTGGACGGTTCGAGCAGTACTTC. It is translated as CASSSGRFEQYF.

The genes are TRBV20-1 and TRBJ2-3; TRBD2 might be the D (6 bases). Between the trimmed V and J ends, which lost 5 bases and 7 bases, there was a span of 19 bases. The CDR3 has 14 amino acids. CDR1 is DFQATT, CDR2 SNEGSKA, per germline (reference sequence). CDR3 residues: CSAPDGAGRYTQYF. Here the CDR3 DNA reads TGCAGTGCTCCAGATGGAGCGGGTCGGTATACGCAGTATTTT.

This clonotype was detected many times. The rearrangement joins TRBV11-2 to TRBJ2-3; 16 bases are shared with TRBD2. Losses at the gene ends were 6 bases for V and 6 bases for J; bases not matched to a gene: 6. CDR3 length equals 16 residues. CDR1 and CDR2 (germline): SGHAT, FQNNGV. CDR3 bases: TGTGCCAGCAGAGCCGGGACTAGCGGGAGGGCCGATACGCAGTATTTT. Its translation is CASRAGTSGRADTQYF.

The rearrangement joins TRBV20-1 to TRBJ2-5; TRBD2 aligns across 13 bases. Unmatched junction bases numbered 6, after V lost 3 bases and J lost 5 bases. Germline values: CDR1 DFQATT, CDR2 SNEGSKA (reference sequence). The CDR3 covers 15 residues. CDR3 residues: CSARPGLAGVETQYF. The CDR3, as DNA: TGCAGTGCTAGGCCCGGACTAGCGGGGGTGGAGACCCAGTACTTC.

The chain is built from TRBV30 and TRBJ1-1; 7 bases align to TRBD1. Trimming cost V 3 bases and J 6 bases; bases outside gene matches: 4. Looked up from germline, CDR1 is GTSNPN and CDR2 is SVGIG (reference sequence). The CDR3 is 12 residues long. This CDR3 is CAWRRQGAEAFF. The CDR3 DNA is TGTGCCTGGAGGAGACAGGGAGCTGAAGCTTTCTTT.

The genes are TRBV5-4 and TRBJ2-2; 12 nucleotides align to TRBD1. The V segment lost 4 bases and the J segment 6 bases; nucleotides outside the gene matches: 4. The CDR3 spans 15 residues. The germline V gene encodes CDR1 SGHNT and CDR2 YYREEE (reference sequence). The CDR3, as DNA: TGTGCCAGCAGCAGGGGACAGGGGGCGGCCGGGGAGCTGTTTTTT. Encoded protein: CASSRGQGAAGELFF.

This clonotype was seen a few times. The chain combines TRBV7-9 with TRBJ2-1; D is unclear. CDR1 is SEHNR, CDR2 FQNEAQ, per germline (reference sequence). V gave up 9 bases and J gave up 3 bases, with 3 bases separating them. The CDR3 is 10 residues long. The CDR3 region has the DNA TGTGCCAGTAACTACAATGAGCAGTTCTTC. Its translation: CASNYNEQFF.

This clonotype has more than one count but fewer than ten. V usage is TRBV29-1 and J usage is TRBJ2-1; 8 bases agree with TRBD2. V was clipped by 6 bases and J by 4 bases; unmatched bases: 8. Per germline, CDR1 SQVTM and CDR2 ANQGSEA. This CDR3 contains 14 residues. CDR3 sequence reads: CSVSAGVSYNEQFF. The CDR3 nucleotides read TGCAGCGTCTCAGCGGGAGTATCTTACAATGAGCAGTTCTTC.

This clonotype was picked up a small number of times. The V gene is TRBV11-2, the J gene TRBJ2-5; the D call may be TRBD1 or TRBD2 (5 bases each). Germline CDR1 reads SGHAT; CDR2 reads FQNNGV. CDR3 size: 17 residues. The V end lost 2 bases, the J end lost 5 bases, and 21 bases lay between the germline ends. CDR3 region: CASSLYSGAANPETQYF. CDR3 nucleotides: TGTGCCAGCAGCTTATATTCCGGGGCCGCGAATCCGGAGACCCAGTACTTC.

This clonotype was observed at least ten times. V gene TRBV12-3 or TRBV12-4 combines with J gene TRBJ1-1, with 7 nucleotides matching TRBD1. The CDR3 is made up of 16 amino acids. Trimming at V came to 5 bases and at J to 0 bases, leaving 9 bases not matched to a gene. The CDR3 DNA reads as TGTGCCAGCAGTACAAAGGGGGCCCGAATGAACACTGAAGCTTTCTTT. It translates to CASSTKGARMNTEAFF.

This clonotype was detected a few times. The rearrangement uses TRBV11-1 and TRBJ2-3; 8 nucleotides agree with TRBD2. The V segment lost 3 bases and the J segment 6 bases; nucleotides outside the gene matches: 5. The CDR3 is 14 amino acids. Germline V gene sequence: CDR1 SGHAT, CDR2 FQDESV (reference sequence). CDR3: CASSLLAGIDTQYF. Here the CDR3 DNA reads TGTGCCAGCAGCTTGCTAGCGGGCATTGATACGCAGTATTTT. Looking up the rest from reference TRBV11-1 and TRBJ2-3 gives the full variable domain: EAEVAQSPRYKITEKSQAVAFWCDPISGHATLYWYRQILGQGPELLVQFQDESVVDDSQLPKDRFSAERLKGVDSTLKIQPAELGDSAMYLCASSLLAGIDTQYFGPGTRLTVL.

A few counts support this clonotype. The chain is built from TRBV7-9 and TRBJ2-7, with D unclear. The length of the CDR3 is 13 residues. V lost 2 bases and J lost 2, with 7 bases in between. Germline V gives CDR1 SEHNR, CDR2 FQNEAQ (reference sequence). CDR3 nucleotide sequence: TGTGCCAGCAGCTTATACCCCCCCTACGAGCAGTACTTC. This encodes CASSLYPPYEQYF.

About this clonotype: The missing conserved phenylalanine or tryptophan at the end of this CDR3 makes a read error likely. Because the CDR3's place on the DNA is in doubt, the DNA is left out and the CDR3 is given as listed by TCRdb. This rearrangement joins TRBV5-8 to TRBJ2-7; TRBD1 is the table's D call, not checked against the DNA. Per the germline V gene, CDR1 is SGHTS and CDR2 is YDEGEE. The CDR3 spans 12 amino acids, including both terminal residues. The CDR3 loop is CASSLVTREELI.

This clonotype was detected many times. This chain links TRBV2 with TRBJ1-4, with D perhaps matching TRBD1 (6 bases). V lost 10 bases to trimming and J lost 5 bases, with 20 bases between them. CDR3 length: 15 amino acids. CDR1 and CDR2 (germline): SNHLY, FYNNEI. This CDR3 is CATSPLTGENEKLFF. The CDR3 nucleotides read TGTGCCACTAGTCCGCTGACAGGCGAGAATGAAAAACTGTTTTTT.

This clonotype was counted a few times. The chain recombines TRBV10-3 with TRBJ2-7; no definite D call. Trimming shortened V by 4 bases and J by 2 bases, and 9 bases separated the two germline ends. The germline gives CDR1 ENHRY, CDR2 SYGVKD. The CDR3 spans 13 residues. CDR3 amino acids: CAISAPATYEQYF. CDR3 bases: TGTGCCATCAGTGCGCCAGCCACCTACGAGCAGTACTTC.

The sample holds a few counts of this clonotype. The V call is TRBV29-1, the J call TRBJ1-1; TRBD1 matches at 8 bases. The V gene's germline CDR1 is SQVTM and CDR2 ANQGSEA. There are 15 residues in the CDR3. J gave up 0 bases and V 6 bases, and 9 bases lay outside the gene matches. The CDR3, as DNA: TGCAGCGTGGATCTCAGGGGGCAGCTGAACACTGAAGCTTTCTTT. Its protein is CSVDLRGQLNTEAFF.

The rearrangement joins TRBV10-3 to TRBJ2-7; D not resolved. The V and J ends lost 3 bases and 1 base respectively, with 10 bases between them. This CDR3 has 14 residues. Germline CDR1 is ENHRY and CDR2 is SYGVKD. CDR3 nucleotide sequence: TGTGCCATCAGTGAAGGCCCAGTATCCTACGAGCAGTACTTC. Its protein is CAISEGPVSYEQYF.

This clonotype showed up just a few times. The rearrangement uses TRBV20-1 and TRBJ2-3; the match to TRBD2 covers 7 bases. With 0 bases clipped from V and 4 bases from J, the junction kept 10 bases outside the gene matches. Germline loops: CDR1 DFQATT, CDR2 SNEGSKA (reference sequence). The CDR3 runs to 16 residues. The CDR3 sequence is CSARDIGGSIADTQYF. Here the CDR3 DNA reads TGCAGTGCTAGAGATATCGGCGGGAGTATCGCAGATACGCAGTATTTT.

The rearrangement uses TRBV6-2 or TRBV6-3 and TRBJ2-1; D gene unclear. V dropped 2 bases and J dropped 8 bases, with 10 bases sitting between them. This CDR3 is built from 13 residues. Germline V gene sequence: CDR1 MNHEY, CDR2 SVGEGT. CDR3 region: CASSYPPDHEQFF. The DNA for the CDR3 is TGTGCCAGCAGTTACCCCCCGGACCATGAGCAGTTCTTC.

This clonotype was observed a few times. The chain couples TRBV30 to TRBJ1-5; no definite D call. Looked up from germline, CDR1 is GTSNPN and CDR2 is SVGIG (reference sequence). Trimming shortened V by 2 bases and J by 0 bases, and 5 bases separated the two germline ends. The CDR3 contains 13 residues. The CDR3 sequence: CAWSLDSNQPQHF. CDR3 nucleotide sequence: TGTGCCTGGAGTCTTGATAGCAATCAGCCCCAGCATTTT.

The rearrangement joins TRBV6-1 to TRBJ2-7, with a possible D match to TRBD1 (5 bases). V gave up 6 bases and J gave up 0 bases, with 15 bases separating them. In germline, CDR1 is MNHNS, CDR2 SASEGT. The CDR3 length is 15 residues. CDR3 nucleotides: TGTGCCAGCAGGCAGACAGCCTATAGCTCCTACGAGCAGTACTTC. Amino acids: CASRQTAYSSYEQYF.

This clonotype was recorded at least ten times. V is TRBV3-1 and J is TRBJ2-3; D perhaps matches TRBD2 (6 bases). The ends were cut back, 2 bases at V and 0 bases at J, with 15 bases in the middle. CDR3 size: 17 residues. The germline gives CDR1 LGHDT, CDR2 YNNKEL (reference sequence). CDR3 in DNA: TGTGCCAGCAGCCAACCAGGGACTTCCTTTAGCACAGATACGCAGTATTTT. It encodes CASSQPGTSFSTDTQYF.

This clonotype came up a few times. For the CDR3, the DNA is TGCGCCAGCAGCTTGGAAGGGACAGACAAAAACATTCAGTACTTC. Amino acid sequence: CASSLEGTDKNIQYF. The chain is built from TRBV5-1 and TRBJ2-4, with 7 bases aligning to TRBD1. V lost 0 bases and J lost 3; bases outside the gene matches: 3. The V gene's germline CDR1 is SGHRS and CDR2 YFSETQ. This CDR3 has 15 amino acids.

This clonotype was seen more than once but under ten times. The V and J genes are TRBV5-6 and TRBJ2-7; maybe TRBD2 (6 bases). V was trimmed by 0 bases and J by 2 bases, leaving 12 bases between them. The CDR3 runs 15 residues. Germline V gives CDR1 SGHDT, CDR2 YYEEEE. The CDR3 region has the DNA TGTGCCAGCAGCTTGGGACCGGGAGCGGCCTACGAGCAGTACTTC. It codes for CASSLGPGAAYEQYF.

This clonotype was seen a few times. J is TRBJ2-3 and V is TRBV5-5, with D perhaps TRBD2 (6 bases). The CDR3 totals 15 residues. Germline assignment: CDR1 SGHKS and CDR2 YYEKEE (reference sequence). Trimming took 0 bases from V and 1 from J, leaving 9 bases between them. The chain's CDR3 is CASSLGDFRTDTQYF. The CDR3 DNA reads as TGTGCCAGCAGCTTGGGGGACTTTCGCACAGATACGCAGTATTTT.

The table lists this clonotype with many counts. This sequence joins TRBV24-1 and TRBJ2-7; TRBD1 aligns across 11 bases. The CDR3 is 14 amino acids. Germline loops: CDR1 KGHDR, CDR2 SFDVKD. With 5 bases clipped from V and 6 bases from J, the junction kept 5 bases outside the gene matches. CDR3 DNA: TGTGCCACCAGTGCCCCCGGGACAGGGGGCGAGCAGTACTTC. Residues: CATSAPGTGGEQYF.

This clonotype was observed a handful of times. The chain recombines TRBV11-2 with TRBJ2-7; 8 positions match TRBD2. The CDR3 totals 16 residues. V gave up 2 bases and J gave up 5 bases; unmatched junction bases: 11. Germline V lookup: CDR1 SGHAT, CDR2 FQNNGV. The chain's CDR3 is CASSLIVRSGGNEQYF. CDR3 nucleotide sequence: TGTGCCAGCAGCTTAATAGTTAGGAGCGGGGGTAACGAGCAGTACTTC. Full variable domain (missing parts from reference TRBV11-2 and TRBJ2-7): EAGVAQSPRYKIIEKRQSVAFWCNPISGHATLYWYQQILGQGPKLLIQFQNNGVVDDSQLPKDRFSAERLKGVDSTLKIQPAKLEDSAVYLCASSLIVRSGGNEQYFGPGTRLTVT.

The chain is built from TRBV11-2 and TRBJ1-4; D perhaps matches TRBD1 (6 bases). This CDR3 has 15 amino acids. Trimming took 5 bases from V and 8 from J, leaving 18 bases between them. CDR1 and CDR2 from the germline V gene are SGHAT and FQNNGV. CDR3 region: CASSAGQNPGEKLFF. In DNA form, the CDR3 reads TGTGCCAGCAGCGCCGGACAGAACCCAGGGGAAAAACTGTTTTTT.

The V and J genes are TRBV4-2 and TRBJ2-1; D ambiguous. The length of the CDR3 is 14 residues. Germline V CDR1 and CDR2: LGHNA, YNFKEQ. Deletions cut 0 bases from V and 4 bases from J, with 7 bases between. The CDR3 DNA follows: TGTGCCAGCAGCCAAGAACGGCAATACAATGAGCAGTTCTTC. Translated: CASSQERQYNEQFF.

This clonotype was observed many times. V gene TRBV10-3 combines with J gene TRBJ2-1; D gene unclear. The CDR3 spans 14 residues. V lost 0 bases and J 5 bases, leaving 8 bases between the germline ends. Germline-derived CDR1 and CDR2 are ENHRY and SYGVKD. This CDR3 is CAISESGRNNEQFF. The CDR3 region has the DNA TGTGCCATCAGTGAGTCGGGCCGAAACAATGAGCAGTTCTTC.

This clonotype was observed a single time. The DNA of the CDR3 is TGTGCCAGCAGTTTGGAGCGGGGGGTTGTCGGGGAGCTGTTTTTT. Its translation is CASSLERGVVGELFF. The gene calls are TRBV27 and TRBJ2-2, with 9 bases that match TRBD2. Germline V CDR1 and CDR2: MNHEY, SMNVEV (reference sequence). V lost 3 bases to trimming and J lost 7 bases; unmatched junction nucleotides: 6. CDR3 length equals 15 residues.